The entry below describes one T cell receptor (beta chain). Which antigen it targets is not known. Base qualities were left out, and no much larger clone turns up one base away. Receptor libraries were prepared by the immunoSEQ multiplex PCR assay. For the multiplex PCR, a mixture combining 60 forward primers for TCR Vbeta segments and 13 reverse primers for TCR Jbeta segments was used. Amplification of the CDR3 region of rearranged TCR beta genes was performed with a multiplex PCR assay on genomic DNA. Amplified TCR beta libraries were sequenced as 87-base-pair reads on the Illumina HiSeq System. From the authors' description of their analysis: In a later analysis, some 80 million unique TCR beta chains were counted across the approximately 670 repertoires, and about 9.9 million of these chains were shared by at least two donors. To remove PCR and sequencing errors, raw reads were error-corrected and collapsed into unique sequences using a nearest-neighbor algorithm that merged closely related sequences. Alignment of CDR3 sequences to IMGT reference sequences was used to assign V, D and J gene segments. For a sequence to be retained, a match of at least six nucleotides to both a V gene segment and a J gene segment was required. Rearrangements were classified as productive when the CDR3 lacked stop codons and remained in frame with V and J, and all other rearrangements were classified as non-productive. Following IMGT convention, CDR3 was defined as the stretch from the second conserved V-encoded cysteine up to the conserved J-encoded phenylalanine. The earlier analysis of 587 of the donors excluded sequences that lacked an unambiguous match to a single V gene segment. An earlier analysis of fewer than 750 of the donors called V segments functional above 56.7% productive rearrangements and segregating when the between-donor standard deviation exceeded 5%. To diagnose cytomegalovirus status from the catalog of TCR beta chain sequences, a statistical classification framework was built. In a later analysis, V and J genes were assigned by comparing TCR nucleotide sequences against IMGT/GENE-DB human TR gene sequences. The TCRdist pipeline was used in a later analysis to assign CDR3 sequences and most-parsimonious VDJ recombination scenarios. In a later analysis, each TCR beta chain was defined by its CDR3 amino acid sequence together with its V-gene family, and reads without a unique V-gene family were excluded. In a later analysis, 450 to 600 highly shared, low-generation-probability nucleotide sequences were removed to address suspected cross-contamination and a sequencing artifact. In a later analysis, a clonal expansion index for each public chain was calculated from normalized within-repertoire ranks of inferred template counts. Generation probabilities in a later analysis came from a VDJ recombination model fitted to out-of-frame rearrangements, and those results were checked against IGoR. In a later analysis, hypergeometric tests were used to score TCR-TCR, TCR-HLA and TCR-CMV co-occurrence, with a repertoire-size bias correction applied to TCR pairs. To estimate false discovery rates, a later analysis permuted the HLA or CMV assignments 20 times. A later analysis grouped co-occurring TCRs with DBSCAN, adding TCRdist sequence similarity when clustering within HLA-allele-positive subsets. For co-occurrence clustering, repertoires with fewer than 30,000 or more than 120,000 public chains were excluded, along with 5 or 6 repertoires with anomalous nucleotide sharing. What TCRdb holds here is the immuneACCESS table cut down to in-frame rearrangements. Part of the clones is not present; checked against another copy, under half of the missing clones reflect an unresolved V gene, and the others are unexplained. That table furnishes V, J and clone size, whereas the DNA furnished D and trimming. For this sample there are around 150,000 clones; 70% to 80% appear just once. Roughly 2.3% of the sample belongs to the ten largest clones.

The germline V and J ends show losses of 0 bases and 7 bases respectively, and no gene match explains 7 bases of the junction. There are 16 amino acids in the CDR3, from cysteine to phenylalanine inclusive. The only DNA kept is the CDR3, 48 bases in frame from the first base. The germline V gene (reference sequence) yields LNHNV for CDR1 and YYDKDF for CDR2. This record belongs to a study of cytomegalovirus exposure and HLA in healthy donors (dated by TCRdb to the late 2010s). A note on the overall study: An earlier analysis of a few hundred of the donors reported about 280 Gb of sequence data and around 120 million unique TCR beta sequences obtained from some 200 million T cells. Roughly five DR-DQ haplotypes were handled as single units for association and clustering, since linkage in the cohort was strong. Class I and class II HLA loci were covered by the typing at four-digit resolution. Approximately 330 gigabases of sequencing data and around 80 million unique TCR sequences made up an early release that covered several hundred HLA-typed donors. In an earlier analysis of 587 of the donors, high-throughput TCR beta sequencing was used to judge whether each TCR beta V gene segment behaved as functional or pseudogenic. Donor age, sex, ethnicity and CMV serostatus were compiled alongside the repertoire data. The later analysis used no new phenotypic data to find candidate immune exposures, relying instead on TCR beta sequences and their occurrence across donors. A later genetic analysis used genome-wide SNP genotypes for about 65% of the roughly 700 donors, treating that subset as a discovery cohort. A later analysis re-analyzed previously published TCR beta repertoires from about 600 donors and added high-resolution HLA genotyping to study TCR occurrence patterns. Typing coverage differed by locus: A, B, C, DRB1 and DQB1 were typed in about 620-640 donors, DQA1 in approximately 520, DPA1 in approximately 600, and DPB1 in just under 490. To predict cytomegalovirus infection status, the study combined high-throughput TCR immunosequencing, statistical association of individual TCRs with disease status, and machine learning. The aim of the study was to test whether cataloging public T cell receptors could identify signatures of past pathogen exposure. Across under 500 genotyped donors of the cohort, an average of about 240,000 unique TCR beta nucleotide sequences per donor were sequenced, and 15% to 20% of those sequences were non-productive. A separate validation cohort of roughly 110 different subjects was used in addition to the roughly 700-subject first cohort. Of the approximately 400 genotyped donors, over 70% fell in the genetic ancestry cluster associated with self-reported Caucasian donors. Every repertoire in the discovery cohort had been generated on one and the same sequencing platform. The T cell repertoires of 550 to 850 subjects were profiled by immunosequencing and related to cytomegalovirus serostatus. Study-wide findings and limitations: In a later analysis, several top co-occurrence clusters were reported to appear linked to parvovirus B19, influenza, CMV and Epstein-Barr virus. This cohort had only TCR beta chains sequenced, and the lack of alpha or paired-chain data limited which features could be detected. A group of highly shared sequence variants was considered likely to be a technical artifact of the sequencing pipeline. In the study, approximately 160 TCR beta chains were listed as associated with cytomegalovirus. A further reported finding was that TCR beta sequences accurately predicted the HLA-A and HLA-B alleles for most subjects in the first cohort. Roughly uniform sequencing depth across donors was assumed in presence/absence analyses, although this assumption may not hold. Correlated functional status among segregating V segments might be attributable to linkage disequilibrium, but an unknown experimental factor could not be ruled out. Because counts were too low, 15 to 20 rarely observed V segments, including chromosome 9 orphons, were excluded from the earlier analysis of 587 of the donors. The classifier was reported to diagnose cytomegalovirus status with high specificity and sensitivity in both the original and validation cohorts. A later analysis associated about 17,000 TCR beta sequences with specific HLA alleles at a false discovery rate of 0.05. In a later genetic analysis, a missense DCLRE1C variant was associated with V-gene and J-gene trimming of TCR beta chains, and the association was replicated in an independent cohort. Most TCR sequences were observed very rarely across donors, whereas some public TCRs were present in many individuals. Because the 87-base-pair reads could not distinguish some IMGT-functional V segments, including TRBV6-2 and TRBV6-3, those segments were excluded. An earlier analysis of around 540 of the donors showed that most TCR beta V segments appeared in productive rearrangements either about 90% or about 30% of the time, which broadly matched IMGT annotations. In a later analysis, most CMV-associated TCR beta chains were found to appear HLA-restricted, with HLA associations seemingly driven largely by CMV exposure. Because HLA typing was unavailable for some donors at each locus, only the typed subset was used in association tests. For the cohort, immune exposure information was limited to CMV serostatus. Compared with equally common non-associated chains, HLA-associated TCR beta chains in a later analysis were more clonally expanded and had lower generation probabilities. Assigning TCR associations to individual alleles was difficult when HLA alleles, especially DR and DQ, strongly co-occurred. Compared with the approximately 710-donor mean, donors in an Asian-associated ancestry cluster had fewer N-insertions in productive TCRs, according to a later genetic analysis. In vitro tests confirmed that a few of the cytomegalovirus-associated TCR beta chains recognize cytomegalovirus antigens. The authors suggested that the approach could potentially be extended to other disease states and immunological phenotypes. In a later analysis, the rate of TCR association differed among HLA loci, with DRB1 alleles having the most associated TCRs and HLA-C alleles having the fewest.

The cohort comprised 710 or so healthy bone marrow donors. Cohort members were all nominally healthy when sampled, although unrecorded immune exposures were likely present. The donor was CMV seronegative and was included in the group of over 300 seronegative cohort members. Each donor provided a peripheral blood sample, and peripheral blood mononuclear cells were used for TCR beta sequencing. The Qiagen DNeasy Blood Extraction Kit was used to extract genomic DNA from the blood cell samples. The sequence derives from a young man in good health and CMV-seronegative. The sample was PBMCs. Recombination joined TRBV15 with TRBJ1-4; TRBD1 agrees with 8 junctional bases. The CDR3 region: CATSRDLGRGREKLFF. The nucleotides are TGTGCCACCAGCAGAGATCTGGGCAGGGGGCGTGAAAAACTGTTTTTT.